These T cell receptor beta chains were read from a single sample in a study of T cell changes during pregnancy in multiple sclerosis. Some clones are missing from TCRdb's copy, which holds only in-frame ones; the method was immunoSEQ multiplex PCR. The sample yields about 80,000 clones, around 90% seen once. The sequencing used peripheral blood, collected before pregnancy. The origin of the receptors is a female donor with multiple sclerosis, enrolled in a pregnancy study. CDR3s include the opening cysteine and the closing phenylalanine or tryptophan. The D gene is left open where the match is weak. Size is omitted from some rows. Given values are once, few, many or a class for expanded clones.

J gene: TRBJ1-2
clone size: .
D gene: .
V gene: TRBV6-5
CDR3 protein: CASSYSRSSNYGYTF
CDR3 DNA: TGTGCCAGCAGTTACTCGAGGAGCTCAAACTATGGCTACACCTTC

J gene: TRBJ2-5
clone size: .
D gene: .
V gene: TRBV4-1
CDR3 protein: CASSQPRTRGLQETQYF
CDR3 DNA: TGCGCCAGCAGCCAACCCCGGACCCGAGGGTTACAAGAGACCCAGTACTTC

J gene: TRBJ1-1
clone size: .
D gene: TRBD1
V gene: TRBV25-1
CDR3 protein: CASSDNGQERNTEAFF
CDR3 DNA: TGTGCCAGCAGTGATAACGGACAGGAGAGGAACACTGAAGCTTTCTTT

J gene: TRBJ1-6
clone size: .
D gene: .
V gene: TRBV4-1
CDR3 protein: CASSQEVGRALGSPLHF
CDR3 DNA: TGCGCCAGCAGCCAAGAAGTGGGGAGGGCACTCGGCTCACCCCTCCACTTT

J gene: TRBJ1-2
clone size: .
D gene: TRBD1
V gene: TRBV9
CDR3 protein: CASSVATGQGNGYTF
CDR3 DNA: TGTGCCAGCAGCGTAGCTACGGGACAGGGTAATGGCTACACCTTC

J gene: TRBJ1-1
clone size: .
D gene: TRBD1
V gene: TRBV5-1
CDR3 protein: CASSLGTGGTTEAFF
CDR3 DNA: TGCGCCAGCAGCTTGGGGACAGGAGGCACCACTGAAGCTTTCTTT

J gene: TRBJ1-5
clone size: .
D gene: .
V gene: TRBV30
CDR3 protein: CAWSAEGGNRPQHF
CDR3 DNA: TGTGCCTGGAGTGCGGAAGGGGGAAATCGGCCCCAGCATTTT

J gene: TRBJ1-3
clone size: few
D gene: .
V gene: TRBV7-8
CDR3 protein: CATFSGNTIYF
CDR3 DNA: TGTGCCACCTTCAGTGGAAACACCATATATTTT

J gene: TRBJ1-1
clone size: once
D gene: .
V gene: TRBV6-6
CDR3 protein: CASSHLSTLTEAFF
CDR3 DNA: TGTGCCAGCAGTCACCTTAGCACCCTCACTGAAGCTTTCTTT

J gene: TRBJ2-7
clone size: .
D gene: .
V gene: TRBV9
CDR3 protein: CASSTSLSSYEQYF
CDR3 DNA: TGTGCCAGCAGCACTAGCCTTAGCTCCTACGAGCAGTACTTC

J gene: TRBJ1-2
clone size: .
D gene: .
V gene: TRBV6-1
CDR3 protein: CASSERFLTPYGYTF
CDR3 DNA: TGTGCCAGCAGTGAACGGTTCCTCACCCCCTATGGCTACACCTTC

J gene: TRBJ1-3
clone size: .
D gene: .
V gene: TRBV23-1
CDR3 protein: CASSQSIPFSGNTIYF
CDR3 DNA: TGCGCCAGCAGTCAATCAATCCCTTTCTCTGGAAACACCATATATTTT

J gene: TRBJ2-2
clone size: .
D gene: TRBD2
V gene: TRBV2
CDR3 protein: CAAGRGVAGELFF
CDR3 DNA: TGTGCCGCCGGGCGGGGGGTAGCCGGGGAGCTGTTTTTT

J gene: TRBJ1-4
clone size: .
D gene: .
V gene: TRBV7-8
CDR3 protein: CASSFAGGEKLFF
CDR3 DNA: TGTGCCAGCAGCTTTGCGGGGGGTGAAAAACTGTTTTTT

J gene: TRBJ2-7
clone size: once
D gene: .
V gene: TRBV7-3
CDR3 protein: CASSLTGGSSYEQYF
CDR3 DNA: TGTGCCAGCAGCTTAACGGGGGGAAGCTCCTACGAGCAGTACTTC

J gene: TRBJ2-7
clone size: .
D gene: .
V gene: TRBV19
CDR3 protein: CASSIGGVEQYF
CDR3 DNA: TGTGCCAGTAGTATAGGGGGGGTCGAGCAGTACTTC

J gene: TRBJ2-7
clone size: once
D gene: TRBD1
V gene: TRBV2
CDR3 protein: CASSTGTGGEQYF
CDR3 DNA: TGTGCCAGCAGCACCGGGACAGGGGGGGAGCAGTACTTC

J gene: TRBJ1-5
clone size: .
D gene: .
V gene: TRBV19
CDR3 protein: CASRSGNQPQHF
CDR3 DNA: TGTGCCAGTAGGAGCGGCAATCAGCCCCAGCATTTT

J gene: TRBJ1-1
clone size: .
D gene: .
V gene: TRBV19
CDR3 protein: CASSIQMNTEAFF
CDR3 DNA: TGTGCCAGTAGTATACAGATGAACACTGAAGCTTTCTTT

J gene: TRBJ2-3
clone size: .
D gene: .
V gene: TRBV28
CDR3 protein: CASSLDSSTDTQYF
CDR3 DNA: TGTGCCAGCAGCCTTGACTCTAGCACAGATACGCAGTATTTT

J gene: TRBJ1-2
clone size: once
D gene: TRBD1
V gene: TRBV2
CDR3 protein: CASRGQGRYGYTF
CDR3 DNA: TGTGCCAGCAGGGGACAGGGTCGTTATGGCTACACCTTC

J gene: TRBJ2-2
clone size: .
D gene: .
V gene: TRBV5-1
CDR3 protein: CASRRQEHTGELFF
CDR3 DNA: TGCGCCAGCCGTCGACAGGAACACACCGGGGAGCTGTTTTTT

J gene: TRBJ1-4
clone size: few
D gene: TRBD1
V gene: TRBV5-1
CDR3 protein: CASSLAWTGGEKLFF
CDR3 DNA: TGCGCCAGCAGCTTGGCCTGGACAGGGGGAGAAAAACTGTTTTTT

J gene: TRBJ2-7
clone size: .
D gene: .
V gene: TRBV9
CDR3 protein: CASSADTTYEQYF
CDR3 DNA: TGTGCCAGCAGCGCGGACACTACCTACGAGCAGTACTTC

J gene: TRBJ1-5
clone size: .
D gene: TRBD1
V gene: TRBV7-2
CDR3 protein: CASSFSTGARSSNQPQHF
CDR3 DNA: TGTGCCAGCAGCTTTTCGACAGGGGCAAGAAGTAGCAATCAGCCCCAGCATTTT

J gene: TRBJ2-1
clone size: .
D gene: TRBD2
V gene: TRBV19
CDR3 protein: CASSPGLAGAGEFF
CDR3 DNA: TGTGCCAGTAGTCCGGGACTAGCGGGGGCTGGGGAGTTCTTC

J gene: TRBJ1-1
clone size: .
D gene: .
V gene: TRBV5-1
CDR3 protein: CASGKGGTTEAFF
CDR3 DNA: TGCGCCAGCGGGAAAGGAGGGACCACTGAAGCTTTCTTT

J gene: TRBJ1-2
clone size: .
D gene: .
V gene: TRBV2
CDR3 protein: CAGYRELVNGYTF
CDR3 DNA: TGTGCCGGCTACCGGGAACTTGTGAATGGCTACACCTTC

J gene: TRBJ2-2
clone size: .
D gene: TRBD1
V gene: TRBV5-6
CDR3 protein: CAAGQGSGELFF
CDR3 DNA: TGTGCCGCGGGACAGGGAAGTGGGGAGCTGTTTTTT

J gene: TRBJ2-7
clone size: .
D gene: .
V gene: TRBV6-5
CDR3 protein: CASSYNGGAYEQYF
CDR3 DNA: TGTGCCAGCAGTTACAACGGGGGTGCCTACGAGCAGTACTTC

J gene: TRBJ2-1
clone size: .
D gene: .
V gene: TRBV4-1
CDR3 protein: CASSQRGGNEQFF
CDR3 DNA: TGCGCCAGCAGCCAAAGGGGTGGTAATGAGCAGTTCTTC

J gene: TRBJ2-7
clone size: .
D gene: .
V gene: TRBV29-1
CDR3 protein: CSVWSGTYEQYF
CDR3 DNA: TGCAGCGTTTGGAGCGGCACCTACGAGCAGTACTTC

J gene: TRBJ1-5
clone size: .
D gene: .
V gene: TRBV2
CDR3 protein: CASSELRAEPQHF
CDR3 DNA: TGTGCCAGCAGTGAACTGAGGGCAGAGCCCCAGCATTTT

J gene: TRBJ2-7
clone size: .
D gene: TRBD1
V gene: TRBV29-1
CDR3 protein: CSVGQGIYEQYF
CDR3 DNA: TGCAGCGTGGGACAGGGAATCTACGAGCAGTACTTC

J gene: TRBJ2-5
clone size: .
D gene: .
V gene: TRBV5-6
CDR3 protein: CASSFPSRGVQETQYF
CDR3 DNA: TGTGCCAGCAGCTTCCCTTCCAGGGGGGTTCAAGAGACCCAGTACTTC

J gene: TRBJ1-1
clone size: .
D gene: .
V gene: TRBV6-5
CDR3 protein: CASSRVNTEAFF
CDR3 DNA: TGTGCCAGCAGTCGGGTGAACACTGAAGCTTTCTTT

J gene: TRBJ1-6
clone size: once
D gene: .
V gene: TRBV27
CDR3 protein: CASSSHGSYNSPLHF
CDR3 DNA: TGTGCCAGCAGTTCCCACGGCTCCTATAATTCACCCCTCCACTTT

J gene: TRBJ1-2
clone size: .
D gene: .
V gene: TRBV18
CDR3 protein: CASSPNRDSGNGYTF
CDR3 DNA: TGTGCCAGCTCACCCAACAGGGATTCGGGGAATGGCTACACCTTC

J gene: TRBJ1-1
clone size: .
D gene: .
V gene: TRBV12-5
CDR3 protein: CASGLVLGQMNTEAFF
CDR3 DNA: TGTGCTAGTGGTTTGGTACTCGGACAGATGAACACTGAAGCTTTCTTT

J gene: TRBJ1-5
clone size: .
D gene: TRBD1
V gene: TRBV2
CDR3 protein: CASRNGTAFRNQPQHF
CDR3 DNA: TGTGCCAGCAGGAACGGGACAGCCTTTCGCAATCAGCCCCAGCATTTT

J gene: TRBJ2-7
clone size: .
D gene: .
V gene: TRBV5-6
CDR3 protein: CASSLVGGLPQQYF
CDR3 DNA: TGTGCCAGCAGCTTGGTGGGTGGACTCCCCCAGCAGTACTTC

J gene: TRBJ2-7
clone size: .
D gene: TRBD1
V gene: TRBV2
CDR3 protein: CASSERGQGIYEQYF
CDR3 DNA: TGTGCCAGCAGTGAACGGGGACAGGGAATCTACGAGCAGTACTTC

J gene: TRBJ1-5
clone size: .
D gene: TRBD1
V gene: TRBV23-1
CDR3 protein: CASSYTRDRPNQPQHF
CDR3 DNA: TGCGCCAGCAGTTATACCCGGGACAGACCCAATCAGCCCCAGCATTTT

J gene: TRBJ2-7
clone size: .
D gene: .
V gene: TRBV5-4
CDR3 protein: CASSLSGSGVYEQYF
CDR3 DNA: TGTGCCAGCAGCTTGTCCGGATCGGGGGTCTACGAGCAGTACTTC

J gene: TRBJ1-1
clone size: .
D gene: TRBD1
V gene: TRBV19
CDR3 protein: CASSLGPGQGIMNTEAFF
CDR3 DNA: TGTGCCAGTAGTCTGGGACCGGGACAGGGTATCATGAACACTGAAGCTTTCTTT

J gene: TRBJ2-5
clone size: .
D gene: TRBD2
V gene: TRBV5-6
CDR3 protein: CASSLIGRGQETQYF
CDR3 DNA: TGTGCCAGCAGCTTGATCGGGAGGGGTCAAGAGACCCAGTACTTC

J gene: TRBJ2-7
clone size: .
D gene: .
V gene: TRBV11-2
CDR3 protein: CASSPLALRYYEQYF
CDR3 DNA: TGTGCCAGCAGTCCGTTGGCCTTGAGGTACTACGAGCAGTACTTC

J gene: TRBJ2-2
clone size: .
D gene: .
V gene: TRBV6-4
CDR3 protein: CASSDAAGTPDDTGELFF
CDR3 DNA: TGTGCCAGCAGTGACGCGGCCGGGACACCGGACGACACCGGGGAGCTGTTTTTT

J gene: TRBJ2-2
clone size: .
D gene: .
V gene: TRBV7-8
CDR3 protein: CASSFTGSGELFF
CDR3 DNA: TGTGCCAGCAGCTTCACAGGGTCCGGGGAGCTGTTTTTT

J gene: TRBJ2-3
clone size: .
D gene: .
V gene: TRBV11-2
CDR3 protein: CASADFGGALDTQYF
CDR3 DNA: TGTGCCAGCGCCGATTTCGGGGGAGCTTTAGATACGCAGTATTTT

J gene: TRBJ2-2
clone size: .
D gene: .
V gene: TRBV30
CDR3 protein: CAWSQYTGELFF
CDR3 DNA: TGTGCCTGGAGTCAGTACACCGGGGAGCTGTTTTTT

J gene: TRBJ2-7
clone size: .
D gene: TRBD1
V gene: TRBV10-3
CDR3 protein: CAMKDRGDEQYF
CDR3 DNA: TGTGCCATGAAGGACAGGGGCGACGAGCAGTACTTC

J gene: TRBJ2-1
clone size: .
D gene: .
V gene: TRBV30
CDR3 protein: CAWSVSGAGLHEQFF
CDR3 DNA: TGTGCCTGGAGTGTAAGTGGGGCCGGGCTCCATGAGCAGTTCTTC

J gene: TRBJ1-2
clone size: .
D gene: .
V gene: TRBV6-1
CDR3 protein: CASSEAVGGNYGYTF
CDR3 DNA: TGTGCCAGCAGTGAAGCGGTAGGCGGGAACTATGGCTACACCTTC

J gene: TRBJ2-5
clone size: .
D gene: TRBD1
V gene: TRBV14
CDR3 protein: CASSRQGETQYF
CDR3 DNA: TGTGCCAGCAGCCGACAGGGAGAGACCCAGTACTTC

J gene: TRBJ2-1
clone size: .
D gene: TRBD2
V gene: TRBV6-1
CDR3 protein: CASGTSGGLEQFF
CDR3 DNA: TGTGCCAGCGGAACTAGCGGGGGGCTTGAGCAGTTCTTC

J gene: TRBJ2-1
clone size: .
D gene: .
V gene: TRBV19
CDR3 protein: CAARHTRNDEQFF
CDR3 DNA: TGTGCCGCCAGACACACCCGAAACGACGAGCAGTTCTTC